The TCR beta chain described here comes from a study of identical twins (dated by TCRdb to 2015 to 2016). Some background on the complete study: TCR alpha and beta repertoires from monozygotic twins, unrelated adults of various ages and cord blood were deep-sequenced to test whether fetal clonotypes persist. To rule out contamination, replicate twin experiments were performed at different times with different library preparation protocols.

What the study reported, not specific to this receptor: Out-of-frame TCR alpha sequences shared between twins showed an excess of low generation-probability sequences compared with coincidental sharing between unrelated individuals. Because the same donors could not be followed over many years, the conclusions depended on cross-sectional statistical analysis. Fewer insertions were carried by abundant cord blood beta clonotypes; a weaker similar trend was observed in young adult naive repertoires, while no such trend was observed in memory repertoires. Zero-insertion analyses could be partly confounded by invariant T cells such as MAIT and iNKT, although diverse VJ usage argued against such confounding for most clonotypes. In monozygotic twins, recombination models systematically underestimated out-of-frame TCR alpha sharing, but the models matched the sharing seen between unrelated individuals. Excess twin sharing in beta out-of-frame sequences was weaker because fewer shared sequences lowered the signal-to-noise ratio.

As to this clonotype: Its antigen remains unidentified. Per-nucleotide qualities are absent, and no much larger clonotype sits a single base away.

All donors were healthy Caucasians. The twin cohort comprised three pairs of female monozygotic twins, all aged roughly 18 to 30 years. RNA for TCR libraries was isolated from peripheral blood mononuclear cells. The method was 5' RACE. The instrument was an Illumina HiSeq 2000. A universal primer binding site was introduced by template switching, and a unique molecular identifier was present in the final cDNA, enabling accurate counting of TCR cDNA molecules. First-strand cDNA for TCR alpha and beta chains was synthesized from specific primers in the conserved constant-segment region. To control for contamination, every cDNA library carried two barcodes: a SMART-Mk sample barcode plus Illumina barcodes. TruSeq adapter sequences, together with Illumina sample barcodes, were added in two successive PCR steps. Sequencing of the TCR alpha and beta cDNA libraries was done on the Illumina HiSeq platform using custom primers. The original methods were these. Raw reads were processed with MiGEC to extract unique molecular identifiers, and MiXCR was used to determine CDR3 positions. For each individual, recombination models were inferred using an EM algorithm with the repgenHMM and IGoR tools. Shared clonotype analysis was performed with the tcR package in R, normalizing sharing by the product of cloneset sizes. Out-of-frame nonproductive sequences were analyzed to study raw recombination free of thymic and clonal selection effects. In TCRdb, the public reads were trimmed at Q25 with fastp and aligned with MiXCR, with productive beta chains retained. Rows are unified per CDR3 protein, each entry keeping the most common DNA and genes. The V and J calls follow TCRdb's processing rather than the paper's. This sample lists about 890,000 distinct CDR3 sequences; approximately 13% were detected once. Jointly, the top ten make up around 1.5% of the sample.

From the cysteine through the phenylalanine, the CDR3 covers 16 amino acids. The kept DNA is CDR3 alone, 48 bases in frame from the first base. V is pared back by 4 bases and J by 0 bases, with 13 bases lying between the germline termini. Based on the germline V gene, the CDR1 and CDR2 sequences are MGHDK and SYGVNS. These data also formed part of another study, on yellow fever vaccine responses in identical twins. Per the second study: The authors reported that the T cell response to vaccination in identical twins appeared partly convergent and partly personalized. In identical twins, the study followed T cell clones that responded to the vaccine with precision.

The chain employs TRBV25-1 and TRBJ2-1, with no reliable assignment of the D segment. This sequence was found in a woman aged 18-30 years in good health. Sequencing input: PBMCs. The CDR3 in this case is CASSASRASSYNEQFF. The nucleotide sequence reads TGTGCCAGCAGTGCGTCCCGTGCGAGCTCCTACAATGAGCAGTTCTTC.